This T cell receptor (beta chain) was profiled in a study of cytomegalovirus exposure and HLA in healthy donors. This CDR3 spans 14 amino acids. V trimming: 4 bases; J trimming: 2 bases; junction bases outside the gene matches: 4. The germline V gene encodes CDR1 WNHNN and CDR2 SYGVQD (reference sequence). General observations from the study: Earlier analysis found most TCR beta V segments productive about 87% or about 30% of the time. The study listed some 160 cytomegalovirus-associated TCR beta chains.

Comments on this clone: Its matching antigen is unknown.

The PCR employed 60 Vbeta primers together with 13 Jbeta primers. TCRdb's table, derived via immunoSEQ multiplex PCR, lists solely in-frame clones and lacks some. The sample has 160,000 or so clones, roughly 85% seen once. The sequence derives from a man in his late teens or twenties in good health and CMV-seropositive. The chain has TRBV10-1 and TRBJ2-7; 8 bases line up with TRBD1. Sequences were obtained from PBMCs. The CDR3 protein is CASSVGDRPYEQYF. CDR3 nucleotide sequence: TGCGCCAGCAGTGTTGGGGACAGGCCCTACGAGCAGTACTTC.